The 18 T cell receptor beta chains listed next were all sequenced from one sample in a study of cytomegalovirus exposure and HLA in healthy donors. Profiling relied on immunoSEQ multiplex PCR, and the TCRdb table lists in-frame clones only, not all of them. The sample carries 75,000 to 90,000 clones, about 95% recorded once. The sequenced sample consisted of PBMCs. The receptors derive from a man aged 18 to 35 in good health and CMV-seropositive.

The rearrangement links TRBV6-1 to TRBJ1-4; 9 positions match TRBD1. The germline V gene has CDR1 MNHNS and CDR2 SASEGT. Germline trimming cut 8 bases from V and 4 bases from J; bases unmatched to any gene: 8. The CDR3 extends over 15 amino acids. CDR3 sequence: CASYAGTGINEKLFF. CDR3 sequence (DNA): TGTGCCAGCTATGCCGGGACAGGGATTAATGAAAAACTGTTTTTT.

V and J are TRBV6-5 and TRBJ1-2; perhaps TRBD1 as D (6 bases). V was shortened by 2 bases and J by 4 bases, with 8 bases between the two germline ends. The CDR3 length is 13 residues. The germline V gene has CDR1 MNHEY and CDR2 SVGAGI. The CDR3 DNA reads TGTGCCAGCAGTTACGACAGGCTCTATGGCTACACCTTC. Its translation is CASSYDRLYGYTF.

The chain links TRBV6-5 to TRBJ2-3; 7 nucleotides align to TRBD2. J gave up 1 base and V 6 bases, and 4 bases lay outside the gene matches. There are 14 residues in the CDR3. From germline, CDR1 is MNHEY and CDR2 SVGAGI. The CDR3: CASSRDYRTDTQYF. DNA of the CDR3: TGTGCCAGCAGCCGGGACTACCGCACAGATACGCAGTATTTT.

This rearrangement joins TRBV18 to TRBJ1-4, with D uncertain. The germline CDR1 and CDR2 sequences are KGHSH and LQKENI. V lost 0 bases and J lost 7, with 6 bases in between. The CDR3 length is 13 residues. CDR3 DNA: TGTGCCAGCTCACCACCGGGGAGTGAAAAACTGTTTTTT. Amino acid sequence: CASSPPGSEKLFF.

The genes are TRBV9 and TRBJ2-1; D remains ambiguous. This CDR3 has 14 amino acids. V was clipped by 0 bases and J by 0 bases, with 4 bases between them. Germline V gives CDR1 SGDLS, CDR2 YYNGEE. The CDR3 DNA reads TGTGCCAGCAGCGTAGGACACTCCTACAATGAGCAGTTCTTC. Translation: CASSVGHSYNEQFF.

The chain carries TRBV5-4 and TRBJ2-3; D is possibly TRBD2 (6 bases). CDR1 is SGHNT, CDR2 YYREEE, per germline (reference sequence). V shed 5 bases and J shed 2 bases, with 12 bases lying between them. The CDR3 contains 14 residues. CDR3 sequence reads: CASREGRFTDTQYF. CDR3 DNA: TGTGCCAGCAGGGAGGGACGGTTCACAGATACGCAGTATTTT.

Only one count was recorded for this clone. The chain carries TRBV5-4 and TRBJ2-1; D gene ambiguous. Trimming shortened V by 0 bases and J by 4 bases, and 5 bases separated the two germline ends. The germline CDR1 and CDR2 sequences are SGHNT and YYREEE (reference sequence). This CDR3 region has 13 residues. The CDR3 sequence is CASSLDRYNEQFF. CDR3 sequence (DNA): TGTGCCAGCAGCTTGGACAGATACAATGAGCAGTTCTTC.

The CDR3 DNA sequence: TGTGCCAGCAGTCTAGACAGGGGCACCGGGGAGCTGTTTTTT. Protein sequence: CASSLDRGTGELFF. The V gene is TRBV28, the J gene TRBJ2-2; 8 bases fit TRBD1. This CDR3 contains 14 residues. The germline gives CDR1 MDHEN, CDR2 SYDVKM. Germline trimming cut 5 bases from V and 4 bases from J; bases unmatched to any gene: 3.

CDR3 amino acids: CASSSSGGTYEQYF. The CDR3 coding sequence is TGTGCCAGCAGCTCCTCGGGGGGTACCTACGAGCAGTACTTC. V is TRBV7-2 and J is TRBJ2-7, with TRBD2 matching 7 bases. The CDR3 has 14 residues. Unmatched junction bases numbered 5, after V lost 4 bases and J lost 2 bases. Germline V gene lookup returns CDR1 SGHTA and CDR2 FQGNSA.

V is TRBV5-4 and J is TRBJ2-1; a weak D match, TRBD1 (5 bases). V was trimmed by 1 base and J by 2 bases, leaving 10 bases between them. Germline V CDR1 and CDR2: SGHNT, YYREEE (reference sequence). This CDR3 has 15 amino acids. CDR3 amino acids: CASSLTRVTYNEQFF. The CDR3 nucleotides are TGTGCCAGCAGCTTGACCAGGGTTACCTACAATGAGCAGTTCTTC. Looking up the rest from reference TRBV5-4 and TRBJ2-1 gives the full variable domain: ETGVTQSPTHLIKTRGQQVTLRCSSQSGHNTVSWYQQALGQGPQFIFQYYREEENGRGNFPPRFSGLQFPNYSSELNVNALELDDSALYLCASSLTRVTYNEQFFGPGTRLTVL.

This clone came up once. The chain links TRBV7-2 to TRBJ2-5; D is perhaps TRBD2 (5 bases). The CDR3 is 14 residues long. The V end was cut by 3 bases, the J end by 3 bases, with 11 bases between. CDR1 is SGHTA and CDR2 is FQGNSA in the germline V gene. The CDR3 region has the DNA TGTGCCAGCAGCTTCCAGAGCGGTGAAGAGACCCAGTACTTC. Protein product: CASSFQSGEETQYF.

The chain joins TRBV6-5 to TRBJ1-1, with D perhaps TRBD1 (6 bases). The CDR3 is 14 amino acids. V dropped 6 bases and J dropped 3 bases, with 14 bases sitting between them. Germline V gene sequence: CDR1 MNHEY, CDR2 SVGAGI. The CDR3 here is CASSLDGGDTEAFF. The CDR3, as DNA: TGTGCCAGCAGCCTGGATGGGGGCGACACTGAAGCTTTCTTT.

This clone appeared a single time. The genes are TRBV10-3 and TRBJ2-3; a weak D match, TRBD1 (6 bases). V lost 3 bases, J lost 6 bases, and 16 bases lay in between. This CDR3 is built from 15 residues. Germline CDR1 is ENHRY and CDR2 is SYGVKD. CDR3 bases: TGTGCCATCAGTGATTGGGCAGGGGAAGCGGATACGCAGTATTTT. This codes for CAISDWAGEADTQYF.

V usage is TRBV30 and J usage is TRBJ2-3; 10 bases are shared with TRBD2. V shed 2 bases, J shed 2 bases, and the junction held 4 bases outside the gene matches. The CDR3 runs to 15 residues. From germline, CDR1 is GTSNPN and CDR2 SVGIG (reference sequence). The CDR3 nucleotides read TGTGCCTGGAGTCCTACTAGCGGGACCACAGATACGCAGTATTTT. Its translation is CAWSPTSGTTDTQYF.

This chain links TRBV13 with TRBJ2-1, with 7 bases identical to TRBD1. With V trimmed by 1 base and J by 6 bases, 6 bases remained unmatched. CDR3 length: 15 amino acids. The V gene's germline CDR1 is PRHDT and CDR2 FYEKMQ (reference sequence). CDR3 sequence (DNA): TGTGCCAGCAGCTTAGTCGAGGCAGGGGGCAATGAGCAGTTCTTC. Protein product: CASSLVEAGGNEQFF.

The chain is built from TRBV9 and TRBJ1-1; 7 bases align to TRBD1. This CDR3 is built from 17 residues. V lost 4 bases and J lost 1; bases outside the gene matches: 13. Germline V gene lookup returns CDR1 SGDLS and CDR2 YYNGEE. CDR3 DNA sequence: TGTGCCAGCAGCCCTAGATCTCGGACAGGCGAGAACACTGAAGCTTTCTTT. It encodes CASSPRSRTGENTEAFF.

The rearrangement links TRBV6-5 to TRBJ2-7; no clear D. The V end was cut by 3 bases, the J end by 0 bases, with 12 bases between. Germline V gene data show CDR1 as MNHEY and CDR2 as SVGAGI. This CDR3 is 15 amino acids long. The CDR3 sequence is CASSYTHPSSYEQYF. CDR3 nucleotides: TGTGCCAGCAGTTATACTCACCCGAGCTCCTACGAGCAGTACTTC.

The V gene is TRBV2, the J gene TRBJ2-5, with D possibly matching TRBD1 (6 bases). Germline CDR1 SNHLY, CDR2 FYNNEI. There are 16 residues in the CDR3. The V end was cut by 2 bases, the J end by 5 bases, with 18 bases between. This chain's CDR3 is CASSERWGQNRETQYF. The DNA for the CDR3 is TGTGCCAGCAGTGAACGTTGGGGACAAAATAGGGAGACCCAGTACTTC.